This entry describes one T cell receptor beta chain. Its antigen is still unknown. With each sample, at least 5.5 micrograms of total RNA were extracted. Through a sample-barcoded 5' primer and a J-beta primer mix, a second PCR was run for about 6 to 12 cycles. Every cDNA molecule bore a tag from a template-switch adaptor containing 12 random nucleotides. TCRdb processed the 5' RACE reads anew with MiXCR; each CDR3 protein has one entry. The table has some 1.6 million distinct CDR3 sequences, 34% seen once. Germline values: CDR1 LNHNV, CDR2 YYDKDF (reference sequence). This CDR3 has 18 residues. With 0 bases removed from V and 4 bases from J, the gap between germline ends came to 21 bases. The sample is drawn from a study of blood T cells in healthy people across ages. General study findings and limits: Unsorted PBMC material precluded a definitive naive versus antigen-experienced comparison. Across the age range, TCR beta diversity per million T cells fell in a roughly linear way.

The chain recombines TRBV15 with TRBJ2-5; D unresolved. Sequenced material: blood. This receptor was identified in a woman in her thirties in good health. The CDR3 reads CATSRDQPPGRAAETQYF. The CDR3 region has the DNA TGTGCCACCAGCAGAGATCAACCCCCTGGACGGGCGGCAGAGACCCAGTACTTC.